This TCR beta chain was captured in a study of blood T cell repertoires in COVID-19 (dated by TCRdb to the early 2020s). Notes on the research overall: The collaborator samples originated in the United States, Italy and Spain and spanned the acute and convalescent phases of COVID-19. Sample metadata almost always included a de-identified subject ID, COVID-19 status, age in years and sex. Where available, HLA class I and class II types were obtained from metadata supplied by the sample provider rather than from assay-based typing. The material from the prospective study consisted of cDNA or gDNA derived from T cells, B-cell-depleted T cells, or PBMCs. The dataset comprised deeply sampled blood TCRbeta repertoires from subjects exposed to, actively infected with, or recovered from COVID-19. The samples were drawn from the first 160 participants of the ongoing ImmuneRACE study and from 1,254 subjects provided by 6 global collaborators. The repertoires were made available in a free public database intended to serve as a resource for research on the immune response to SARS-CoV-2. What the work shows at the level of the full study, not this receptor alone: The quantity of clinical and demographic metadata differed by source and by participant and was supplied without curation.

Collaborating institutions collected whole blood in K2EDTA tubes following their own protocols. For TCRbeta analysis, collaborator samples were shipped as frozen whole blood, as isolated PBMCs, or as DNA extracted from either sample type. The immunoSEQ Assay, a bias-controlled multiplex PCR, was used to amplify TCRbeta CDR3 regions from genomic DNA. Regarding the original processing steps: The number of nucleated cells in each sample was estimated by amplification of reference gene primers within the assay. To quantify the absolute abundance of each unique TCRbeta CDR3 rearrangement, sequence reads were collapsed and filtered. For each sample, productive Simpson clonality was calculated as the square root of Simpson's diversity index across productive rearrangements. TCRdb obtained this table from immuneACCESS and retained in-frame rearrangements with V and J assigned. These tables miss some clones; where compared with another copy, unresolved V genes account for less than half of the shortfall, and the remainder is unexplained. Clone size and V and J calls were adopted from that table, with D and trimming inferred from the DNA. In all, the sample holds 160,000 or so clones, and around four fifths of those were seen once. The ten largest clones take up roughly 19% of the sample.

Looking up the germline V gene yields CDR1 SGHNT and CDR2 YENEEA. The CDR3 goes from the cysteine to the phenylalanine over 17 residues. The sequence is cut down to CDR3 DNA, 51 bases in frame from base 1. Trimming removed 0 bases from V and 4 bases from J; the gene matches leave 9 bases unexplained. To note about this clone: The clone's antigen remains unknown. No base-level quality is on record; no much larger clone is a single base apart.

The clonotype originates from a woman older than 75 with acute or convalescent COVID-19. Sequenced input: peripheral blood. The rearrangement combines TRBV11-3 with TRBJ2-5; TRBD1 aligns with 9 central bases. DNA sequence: TGTGCCAGCAGCTTAGATTGTTGGACAGGGGCGGGAGAGACCCAGTACTTC. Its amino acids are CASSLDCWTGAGETQYF.